This TCR beta chain came from a study of cytomegalovirus exposure and HLA in healthy donors. Study as a whole: Inside one of the first data releases sat some 85 million unique TCRs taken from HLA-typed donors.

Details on this clone: Its antigen is as yet unknown.

Primers included in the PCR were 60 Vbeta and 13 Jbeta primers. The method was immunoSEQ multiplex PCR; TCRdb's version includes in-frame clones alone and lacks a portion of them. The sample records fewer than 250,000 clones, roughly 83% being singletons. The CDR3 totals 18 residues. The V and J ends lost 2 bases and 2 bases respectively, with 21 bases between them. Germline assignment: CDR1 SGHAT and CDR2 FQNNGV. Regarding the study as a whole: The study assumed roughly uniform donor sequencing depth for presence/absence analyses.

This TCR came from a boy younger than 10 in good health and CMV-seronegative. Material for sequencing was PBMCs. J is TRBJ1-2 and V is TRBV11-2, with D maybe TRBD1 (5 bases). CDR3 sequence reads: CASSLPPWDFINNYGYTF. Written as DNA, the CDR3 is TGTGCCAGCAGCTTACCCCCTTGGGACTTCATAAACAACTATGGCTACACCTTC.